These T cell receptor beta chains were read from a single sample in a study of PD-1 blockade in classical Hodgkin lymphoma. Clones were read by immunoSEQ multiplex PCR, and TCRdb kept only the in-frame ones, dropping some. Of 30,000 to 35,000 clones listed, approximately 79% are singletons. The material sequenced was CD4+ T cells from blood, taken before the fourth cycle of nivolumab. The receptors originated from a human donor with classical Hodgkin lymphoma. Each CDR3 is given with its conserved first and last residue. Fields, in order: J gene, V gene, clone size, D gene, CDR3 protein, CDR3 DNA. D genes are given only for firm matches. A clone size is listed for some rows: how often the clone was seen (once, few, many), or a class if it is expanded.

J: TRBJ1-4; V: TRBV5-1; size: once; D: -; CDR3: CASSLEGVTNEKLFF; DNA: TGCGCCAGCAGCTTGGAAGGGGTAACTAATGAAAAACTGTTTTTT
J: TRBJ1-2; V: TRBV29-1; size: few; D: -; CDR3: CSVYSNYGYTF; DNA: TGCAGCGTATACTCTAACTATGGCTACACCTTC
J: TRBJ2-3; V: TRBV28; size: -; D: -; CDR3: CASSLSPPGGTTDTQYF; DNA: TGTGCCAGCAGTTTATCTCCCCCGGGGGGCACCACAGATACGCAGTATTTT
J: TRBJ1-3; V: TRBV27; size: -; D: -; CDR3: CASSPLRGKGGVLGNTIYF; DNA: TGTGCCAGCAGTCCCCTCCGCGGGAAAGGTGGAGTCCTAGGAAACACCATATATTTT
J: TRBJ1-1; V: TRBV30; size: few; D: -; CDR3: CAWTRGEGAFF; DNA: TGTGCCTGGACCCGAGGGGAGGGGGCTTTCTTT
J: TRBJ2-3; V: TRBV19; size: -; D: TRBD1; CDR3: CASSLPRTGKGLDTQYF; DNA: TGTGCCAGTAGTCTCCCCCGGACAGGGAAGGGGCTAGATACGCAGTATTTT
J: TRBJ2-7; V: TRBV7-9; size: few; D: TRBD1; CDR3: CASSLVDRMIHYEQYF; DNA: TGTGCCAGCAGCTTAGTGGACAGGATGATACACTACGAGCAGTACTTC
J: TRBJ2-3; V: TRBV7-9; size: -; D: -; CDR3: CASSGTGQREDTQYF; DNA: TGTGCCAGCAGCGGAACAGGACAGAGAGAAGATACGCAGTATTTT
J: TRBJ2-4; V: TRBV19; size: -; D: -; CDR3: CASSIAALMSRGTKNIQYF; DNA: TGTGCCAGTAGTATAGCGGCCCTCATGAGTCGGGGGACCAAAAACATTCAGTACTTC
J: TRBJ1-5; V: TRBV30; size: -; D: -; CDR3: CAWSPQTWYSNQPQHF; DNA: TGTGCCTGGAGTCCTCAAACTTGGTATAGCAATCAGCCCCAGCATTTT
J: TRBJ1-5; V: TRBV30; size: once; D: TRBD1; CDR3: CAWTMTGGYQPQHF; DNA: TGTGCCTGGACCATGACAGGGGGCTATCAGCCCCAGCATTTT
J: TRBJ2-7; V: TRBV29-1; size: -; D: -; CDR3: CSVEEGSARYEQYF; DNA: TGCAGCGTTGAAGAGGGCTCAGCCCGCTACGAGCAGTACTTC
J: TRBJ2-7; V: TRBV5-4; size: -; D: TRBD2; CDR3: CASSQTSGGSYEQYF; DNA: TGTGCCAGCAGCCAGACTAGCGGGGGTAGTTACGAGCAGTACTTC
J: TRBJ2-2; V: TRBV5-1; size: -; D: -; CDR3: CASSLVAGNTGELFF; DNA: TGCGCCAGCAGCTTGGTAGCAGGTAACACCGGGGAGCTGTTTTTT
J: TRBJ2-2; V: TRBV27; size: -; D: TRBD1; CDR3: CASSSGGTGDVGELFF; DNA: TGTGCCAGCAGTTCCGGCGGGACAGGGGACGTCGGGGAGCTGTTTTTT
J: TRBJ2-6; V: TRBV28; size: -; D: TRBD1; CDR3: CASSATGAGANVLTF; DNA: TGTGCCAGCAGCGCGACAGGGGCTGGGGCCAACGTCCTGACTTTC
J: TRBJ2-6; V: TRBV10-3; size: -; D: -; CDR3: CAISLGFSGANVLTF; DNA: TGTGCCATCAGTTTGGGGTTCTCTGGGGCCAACGTCCTGACTTTC
J: TRBJ1-1; V: TRBV9; size: -; D: TRBD1; CDR3: CASSFLTGGTEAFF; DNA: TGTGCCAGCAGCTTCCTGACAGGGGGCACTGAAGCTTTCTTT
J: TRBJ2-5; V: TRBV2; size: -; D: TRBD2; CDR3: CARRTSGGETQYF; DNA: TGTGCCAGAAGGACTAGCGGGGGGGAGACCCAGTACTTC
J: TRBJ1-2; V: TRBV4-2; size: -; D: TRBD1; CDR3: CASSQEGGRGPYGYTF; DNA: TGTGCCAGCAGCCAAGAAGGGGGCCGTGGCCCTTATGGCTACACCTTC
J: TRBJ1-4; V: TRBV5-1; size: -; D: -; CDR3: CASSLVSRNNEKLFF; DNA: TGCGCCAGCAGCTTGGTGTCCAGGAATAATGAAAAACTGTTTTTT
J: TRBJ1-5; V: TRBV7-5; size: -; D: -; CDR3: CVRSRRRGRNQPQHF; DNA: TGTGTCAGAAGTAGGCGGCGGGGCCGCAATCAGCCCCAGCATTTT
J: TRBJ2-7; V: TRBV7-9; size: -; D: TRBD1; CDR3: CASSRTGEEQYF; DNA: TGTGCCAGCAGCCGGACAGGGGAAGAGCAGTACTTC
J: TRBJ2-1; V: TRBV11-2; size: -; D: -; CDR3: CASSSLQGRNEQFF; DNA: TGTGCCAGCAGCTCTCTACAGGGTAGGAATGAGCAGTTCTTC
J: TRBJ2-5; V: TRBV7-9; size: -; D: TRBD2; CDR3: CASSPTSGGEETQYF; DNA: TGTGCCAGCAGCCCTACTAGCGGGGGGGAGGAGACCCAGTACTTC
J: TRBJ2-3; V: TRBV2; size: -; D: TRBD2; CDR3: CAREGLAGAGDTQYF; DNA: TGTGCCAGGGAGGGGCTAGCGGGGGCCGGGGATACGCAGTATTTT
J: TRBJ2-7; V: TRBV30; size: -; D: -; CDR3: CAWSVRGSEQYF; DNA: TGTGCCTGGAGTGTCAGGGGCAGCGAGCAGTACTTC
J: TRBJ1-6; V: TRBV19; size: -; D: TRBD1; CDR3: CASSMRQGASNSYNSPLHF; DNA: TGTGCCAGTAGTATGCGGCAGGGGGCTAGTAACTCCTATAATTCACCCCTCCACTTT
J: TRBJ2-1; V: TRBV7-9; size: -; D: -; CDR3: CASSLHRSNEQFF; DNA: TGTGCCAGCAGCTTACACAGATCTAATGAGCAGTTCTTC
J: TRBJ2-7; V: TRBV7-8; size: -; D: TRBD1; CDR3: CASSFNPTGAYEQYF; DNA: TGTGCCAGCAGCTTTAACCCGACAGGGGCCTACGAGCAGTACTTC
J: TRBJ2-3; V: TRBV4-1; size: -; D: TRBD1; CDR3: CASSQSSDRGRGTDTQYF; DNA: TGCGCCAGCAGCCAATCAAGCGACAGGGGGCGCGGCACAGATACGCAGTATTTT
J: TRBJ1-2; V: TRBV28; size: -; D: TRBD1; CDR3: CATRGQGLNDRGYTF; DNA: TGTGCCACCCGTGGACAGGGATTAAACGATCGGGGCTACACCTTC
J: TRBJ2-5; V: TRBV27; size: -; D: TRBD2; CDR3: CASRLAGGAKTQYF; DNA: TGTGCCAGCAGACTAGCGGGGGGAGCAAAGACCCAGTACTTC
J: TRBJ2-3; V: TRBV6-5; size: -; D: TRBD1; CDR3: CASSYPGTGGRDTQYF; DNA: TGTGCCAGCAGTTATCCGGGGACAGGGGGACGGGATACGCAGTATTTT
J: TRBJ1-2; V: TRBV15; size: few; D: TRBD1; CDR3: CATSDRANYGYTF; DNA: TGTGCCACCAGCGACAGGGCAAACTATGGCTACACCTTC
J: TRBJ2-1; V: TRBV9; size: -; D: -; CDR3: CASSVDGGYYNEQFF; DNA: TGTGCCAGCAGCGTAGACGGGGGCTACTACAATGAGCAGTTCTTC
J: TRBJ1-6; V: TRBV4-3; size: -; D: -; CDR3: CASSQDFVKGGGSPLHF; DNA: TGCGCCAGCAGCCAAGATTTTGTGAAGGGGGGCGGTTCACCCCTCCACTTT
J: TRBJ1-1; V: TRBV29-1; size: -; D: -; CDR3: CSVGHMNTEAFF; DNA: TGCAGCGTTGGACACATGAACACTGAAGCTTTCTTT
J: TRBJ2-1; V: TRBV6-6; size: -; D: TRBD2; CDR3: CATAEASGGAHEQFF; DNA: TGTGCCACCGCGGAGGCTAGCGGGGGGGCACATGAGCAGTTCTTC
J: TRBJ1-1; V: TRBV10-1; size: -; D: -; CDR3: CASSVGGGQPEAFF; DNA: TGCGCCAGCAGTGTTGGAGGTGGCCAACCTGAAGCTTTCTTT
J: TRBJ1-2; V: TRBV7-3; size: -; D: -; CDR3: CASSWPQQGRSYGYTF; DNA: TGTGCCAGCAGCTGGCCCCAACAGGGTAGGAGCTATGGCTACACCTTC
J: TRBJ1-3; V: TRBV9; size: once; D: -; CDR3: CASSVVGDRNTIYF; DNA: TGTGCCAGCAGCGTAGTGGGGGATCGAAACACCATATATTTT
J: TRBJ1-1; V: TRBV11-3; size: -; D: TRBD1; CDR3: CASSPGQENTEAFF; DNA: TGTGCCAGCAGCCCAGGACAGGAGAACACTGAAGCTTTCTTT
J: TRBJ2-1; V: TRBV7-7; size: few; D: -; CDR3: CASSPEQGNEQFF; DNA: TGTGCCAGCAGCCCAGAGCAGGGTAATGAGCAGTTCTTC
J: TRBJ1-2; V: TRBV4-2; size: -; D: TRBD1; CDR3: CASSHQTPGQGGYGYTF; DNA: TGTGCCAGCAGCCACCAAACACCGGGACAGGGGGGCTATGGCTACACCTTC
J: TRBJ1-3; V: TRBV7-2; size: once; D: -; CDR3: CASSPEWKTIYF; DNA: TGTGCCAGCAGCCCCGAGTGGAAGACTATATATTTT
J: TRBJ2-2; V: TRBV5-4; size: -; D: -; CDR3: CASSSTLNTGELFF; DNA: TGTGCCAGCAGCTCGACGCTGAACACCGGGGAGCTGTTTTTT
J: TRBJ1-2; V: TRBV5-1; size: -; D: TRBD1; CDR3: CASSLGDRNYGYTF; DNA: TGCGCCAGCAGCTTGGGGGACAGAAACTATGGCTACACCTTC
J: TRBJ2-3; V: TRBV7-9; size: once; D: -; CDR3: CASSSGGTSTDTQYF; DNA: TGTGCCAGCAGCTCCGGGGGGACAAGCACAGATACGCAGTATTTT
J: TRBJ1-4; V: TRBV6-6; size: -; D: -; CDR3: CASSRQGSLFF; DNA: TGTGCCAGCAGTCGCCAGGGGTCACTGTTTTTT
J: TRBJ2-3; V: TRBV9; size: -; D: TRBD1; CDR3: CASSTTGQGAEDTQYF; DNA: TGTGCCAGCAGCACAACGGGACAGGGGGCGGAAGATACGCAGTATTTT
J: TRBJ2-3; V: TRBV7-8; size: -; D: TRBD2; CDR3: CASSLVRASGGAMDTQYF; DNA: TGTGCCAGCAGCTTAGTAAGGGCTAGCGGGGGGGCCATGGATACGCAGTATTTT
J: TRBJ2-5; V: TRBV6-1; size: -; D: -; CDR3: CASSEEGSGAGTETQYF; DNA: TGTGCCAGCAGTGAAGAGGGGTCCGGGGCGGGAACAGAGACCCAGTACTTC
J: TRBJ1-4; V: TRBV18; size: once; D: -; CDR3: CASSLTRGGVKLFF; DNA: TGTGCCAGCTCACTGACTAGGGGAGGTGTAAAACTGTTTTTT